This T cell receptor beta chain emerged from a study of blood T cell repertoires in COVID-19. TCRdb keeps only in-frame clones here, not all; method: immunoSEQ multiplex PCR. The sample carries about 14,000 clones, 87% recorded once. J gave up 8 bases and V 5 bases, and 10 bases lay outside the gene matches. This CDR3 is 15 amino acids long. Germline-derived CDR1 and CDR2 are KGHDR and SFDVKD. The specimen was peripheral blood. The receptor was isolated from a human donor with active COVID-19. The donor label of this sample is uncertain. The V call is TRBV24-1, the J call TRBJ2-1, with 8 bases fitting TRBD1. CDR3 amino acids: CATSVFRAGGHEQFF. The CDR3 DNA reads as TGTGCCACCAGTGTTTTCCGGGCAGGGGGCCATGAGCAGTTCTTC.